One sample yielded the 7 T cell receptor beta chains listed below, sequenced in a study of blood T cell repertoires in COVID-19. The method was immunoSEQ multiplex PCR; TCRdb's version includes in-frame clones alone and lacks a portion of them. The sample has 150,000 to 200,000 clones, approximately 84% seen once. The specimen was peripheral blood. These receptors came from a woman of 80 years or more with acute or convalescent COVID-19.

The V gene is TRBV28, the J gene TRBJ1-1; 10 nucleotides match TRBD1. The ends lost 4 bases at V and 3 bases at J; junction bases unmatched: 5. Per germline, CDR1 MDHEN and CDR2 SYDVKM. This CDR3 has 15 amino acids. The CDR3: CASSSPGTGDTEAFF. CDR3 in DNA: TGTGCCAGCAGTTCCCCGGGGACAGGGGACACTGAAGCTTTCTTT.

This clone is medium-sized within its sample. J is TRBJ1-2 and V is TRBV2; 12 bases map to TRBD1. Germline lookup yields CDR1 SNHLY and CDR2 FYNNEI. The V and J ends lost 11 bases and 4 bases, in that order; junction bases with no gene match: 8. The CDR3 extends over 14 amino acids. The CDR3 reads CACTGDRGPYGYTF. CDR3 nucleotide sequence: TGTGCCTGCACGGGGGACAGGGGGCCCTATGGCTACACCTTC.

The rearrangement links TRBV28 to TRBJ2-7, with no clear D. Trimming removed 5 bases at V and 3 bases at J, with 5 bases between. CDR3 length: 11 residues. Per germline, CDR1 MDHEN and CDR2 SYDVKM. The CDR3 bases are TGTGCCAGCAGTATTCTCTACGAGCAGTACTTC. Translation gives CASSILYEQYF.

This chain connects TRBV6-1 to TRBJ2-1; TRBD2 agrees at 7 bases. Germline CDR1 is MNHNS and CDR2 is SASEGT. CDR3 length: 15 residues. The ends lost 6 bases at V and 0 bases at J; junction bases unmatched: 5. CDR3 coding DNA: TGTGCCAGCAGGGCCGGGGGGAGCTCCTACAATGAGCAGTTCTTC. This translates into CASRAGGSSYNEQFF.

The chain combines TRBV3-1 (or the pseudogene TRBV3-2) with TRBJ1-3; D might be TRBD1 (6 bases). V lost 4 bases, J lost 4 bases, and 14 bases lay in between. The CDR3 runs 15 residues. Germline V gene sequence: CDR1 LGHDT, CDR2 YNNKEL (reference sequence). DNA of the CDR3: TGTGCCAGCAGCCTCTTTACTGGGGGCGGAAACACCATATATTTT. Encoded protein: CASSLFTGGGNTIYF.

The chain joins TRBV4-2 to TRBJ2-3; 9 bases agree with TRBD2. The CDR3 covers 18 residues. V lost 0 bases to trimming and J lost 14 bases; unmatched junction nucleotides: 21. From germline, CDR1 is LGHNA and CDR2 YNFKEQ. The CDR3 nucleotides read TGTGCCAGCAGCCAAGATCTGAGTAGCGGGGGCCCCGATAACAGACGGTATTTT. Residues: CASSQDLSSGGPDNRRYF.

The chain links TRBV30 to TRBJ1-2, with 7 bases lining up with TRBD1. The ends lost 2 bases at V and 3 bases at J; junction bases unmatched: 15. Looked up from germline, CDR1 is GTSNPN and CDR2 is SVGIG (reference sequence). The CDR3 sequence is 17 residues long. The CDR3 sequence: CAWSYWTGPQDYYGYTF. The DNA of the CDR3 is TGTGCCTGGAGTTATTGGACAGGCCCTCAGGACTACTATGGCTACACCTTC.